Given below is one T cell receptor beta chain in context. The target antigen is unknown. The source of the sample is a study of CD8 T cells in Susac syndrome. Findings and caveats of the study: The study conceded that relatively few individuals underwent its TCR sequencing and HLA analysis.

In blood CD8+ and CD4+ T cells, TCR beta underwent sequencing. Negative isolation was used for CD8+ and CD4+ T cells, and FACS enrichment was applied to TEMRA cells. RNA totalling about 0.5 to 1 ug underwent reverse transcription with random hexamers. Amplification of TCR beta CDR3 spanned 54 Vbeta and 13 Jbeta via immunoSEQ multiplex PCR. TCRdb used MiXCR to reprocess the immunoSEQ multiplex PCR reads, holding one entry per CDR3 protein. There are 200,000 to 250,000 distinct CDR3 sequences in the sample; 95% occur only once, and 0.085% to 0.095% lies in the top ten. Germline CDR1 and CDR2: GTSNPN and SVGIG (reference sequence). The CDR3 is made up of 10 amino acids.

The TCR comes from a human donor with multiple sclerosis. This chain joins TRBV30 and TRBJ2-1; possibly TRBD2 for D (6 bases). Sequences were obtained from CD4+ T cells from PBMCs. CDR3 sequence (DNA): TGTGGTCCGGGAGCCATTGAGCAGTTCTTC. Translating it yields CGPGAIEQFF.